A selection of T cell receptor beta chains follows, all from one sample in a study of cytomegalovirus exposure and HLA in healthy donors. The table came from immunoSEQ multiplex PCR; TCRdb's copy has only in-frame clones and leaves some out. The table includes over 120,000 clones, about 95% detected once. Sequencing was carried out using PBMCs. Receptor source: a man younger than 30 in good health and CMV-seropositive. Both conserved end residues are part of each CDR3. The order of the fields is V gene, D gene, clone size, J gene, CDR3 DNA, CDR3 protein. D genes are given only for firm matches. Only part of the rows carry a size: once, few, many, or a class if the clone is expanded.

v_gene: TRBV7-3
d_gene: NA
abundance: NA
j_gene: TRBJ1-6
CDR3nt: TGTGCCAGCAGCTTAATTCGTGGGGAGAGACAGGATAATTCACCCCTCCACTTT
CDR3aa: CASSLIRGERQDNSPLHF

v_gene: TRBV10-2
d_gene: NA
abundance: NA
j_gene: TRBJ2-1
CDR3nt: TGCGCCAGCAGTGAGTCTGTAACAAGGAGATTGGCCTACAATGAGCAGTTCTTC
CDR3aa: CASSESVTRRLAYNEQFF

v_gene: TRBV7-9
d_gene: NA
abundance: NA
j_gene: TRBJ2-1
CDR3nt: TGTGCCAGCAGCTTAGGGGCCCCCTACAATGAGCAGTTCTTC
CDR3aa: CASSLGAPYNEQFF

v_gene: TRBV6-1
d_gene: NA
abundance: NA
j_gene: TRBJ2-4
CDR3nt: TGTGCCAGCATAGATTTGTCGGGCAAAAACATTCAGTACTTC
CDR3aa: CASIDLSGKNIQYF

v_gene: TRBV7-8
d_gene: NA
abundance: NA
j_gene: TRBJ2-1
CDR3nt: TGTGCCAGCAGCCTACGGACGGACACGTTCTTATACAATGAGCAGTTCTTC
CDR3aa: CASSLRTDTFLYNEQFF

v_gene: TRBV15
d_gene: TRBD1
abundance: NA
j_gene: TRBJ1-4
CDR3nt: TGTGCCACCAGCGGAGGACAGGGGATTAATGAAAAACTGTTTTTT
CDR3aa: CATSGGQGINEKLFF

v_gene: TRBV30
d_gene: NA
abundance: once
j_gene: TRBJ1-2
CDR3nt: TGTGCCTGGAGACGCCAATCTGAGGATGGCTACACCTTC
CDR3aa: CAWRRQSEDGYTF

v_gene: TRBV6-5
d_gene: TRBD2
abundance: NA
j_gene: TRBJ2-7
CDR3nt: TGTGCCAGCAGTAGGGTGGGCGGGAGCTCCTACGAGCAGTACTTC
CDR3aa: CASSRVGGSSYEQYF

v_gene: TRBV28
d_gene: NA
abundance: NA
j_gene: TRBJ1-1
CDR3nt: TGTGCCAGCAGTAGCTCTAACACTGAAGCTTTCTTT
CDR3aa: CASSSSNTEAFF

v_gene: TRBV18
d_gene: TRBD2
abundance: NA
j_gene: TRBJ2-2
CDR3nt: TGTGCCAGCTCACCCTCCCCCCTAGCGGGGACCACCGGGGAGCTGTTTTTT
CDR3aa: CASSPSPLAGTTGELFF

v_gene: TRBV30
d_gene: NA
abundance: NA
j_gene: TRBJ1-3
CDR3nt: TGTGCCTGGCACGCGGACACCATATATTTT
CDR3aa: CAWHADTIYF

v_gene: TRBV7-6
d_gene: TRBD2
abundance: NA
j_gene: TRBJ2-1
CDR3nt: TGTGCCAGCAGCTTAGATCGGGGGGACTACAATGAGCAGTTCTTC
CDR3aa: CASSLDRGDYNEQFF

v_gene: TRBV5-1
d_gene: NA
abundance: NA
j_gene: TRBJ1-1
CDR3nt: TGCGCCAGCAGCTTGGACAGGCCAAACACTGAAGCTTTCTTT
CDR3aa: CASSLDRPNTEAFF

v_gene: TRBV5-4
d_gene: TRBD2
abundance: NA
j_gene: TRBJ2-1
CDR3nt: TGTGCCAGCAGCCCCGGGACTAGCGGAGGCAATGAGCAGTTCTTC
CDR3aa: CASSPGTSGGNEQFF

v_gene: TRBV7-2
d_gene: TRBD2
abundance: NA
j_gene: TRBJ2-1
CDR3nt: TGTGCCAGCCGTGGACTAGCCAACTCTTATGAGCAGTTCTTC
CDR3aa: CASRGLANSYEQFF

v_gene: TRBV27
d_gene: TRBD2
abundance: NA
j_gene: TRBJ2-7
CDR3nt: TGTGCCAGCAAACGCGGGAGCTCCTACGAGCAGTACTTC
CDR3aa: CASKRGSSYEQYF

v_gene: TRBV5-1
d_gene: NA
abundance: NA
j_gene: TRBJ1-4
CDR3nt: TGCGCCAGCAGCCCCCGTCGGAGGGAGGGGGATGAAAAACTGTTTTTT
CDR3aa: CASSPRRREGDEKLFF

v_gene: TRBV4-2
d_gene: TRBD1
abundance: NA
j_gene: TRBJ2-7
CDR3nt: TGTGCCAGCAGCCTCTACCCTGGGACAGAGAGCTACGAGCAGTACTTC
CDR3aa: CASSLYPGTESYEQYF

v_gene: TRBV27
d_gene: TRBD1
abundance: NA
j_gene: TRBJ2-7
CDR3nt: TGTGCCAGCAGTTTAGGACAGGGCATCTCCTACGAGCAGTACTTC
CDR3aa: CASSLGQGISYEQYF

v_gene: TRBV28
d_gene: TRBD2
abundance: NA
j_gene: TRBJ2-7
CDR3nt: TGTGCCAGCACCGAAGCGGGAGGCACCTACGAGCAGTACTTC
CDR3aa: CASTEAGGTYEQYF

v_gene: TRBV5-8
d_gene: NA
abundance: NA
j_gene: TRBJ1-5
CDR3nt: TGTGCCAGCAGCTTGGTAAGCGTCGTCGGTCAGCCCCAGCATTTT
CDR3aa: CASSLVSVVGQPQHF

v_gene: TRBV5-4
d_gene: NA
abundance: NA
j_gene: TRBJ2-7
CDR3nt: TGTGCCAGCAGCTCCTTCGGTCGAGTCTCCTACGAGCAGTACTTC
CDR3aa: CASSSFGRVSYEQYF

v_gene: TRBV6-6
d_gene: TRBD1
abundance: NA
j_gene: TRBJ1-1
CDR3nt: TGTGCCAGCAGTATACAGGGGCTGAACACTGAAGCTTTCTTT
CDR3aa: CASSIQGLNTEAFF

v_gene: TRBV5-4
d_gene: TRBD1
abundance: NA
j_gene: TRBJ1-1
CDR3nt: TGTGCCAGCAGCTTTGGACAGGACTATGAAGCTTTCTTT
CDR3aa: CASSFGQDYEAFF

v_gene: TRBV15
d_gene: NA
abundance: NA
j_gene: TRBJ2-7
CDR3nt: TGTGCCACCAGCAGAGACGCCGGCGAGCAGTACTTC
CDR3aa: CATSRDAGEQYF

v_gene: TRBV19
d_gene: NA
abundance: NA
j_gene: TRBJ1-5
CDR3nt: TGTGCCAGTAGTTCCCCCAGGGTAAGCAATCAGCCCCAGCATTTT
CDR3aa: CASSSPRVSNQPQHF

v_gene: TRBV28
d_gene: NA
abundance: NA
j_gene: TRBJ2-6
CDR3nt: TGTGCCAGCAGTTATACACCGCTCTCTGGGGCCAACGTCCTGACTTTC
CDR3aa: CASSYTPLSGANVLTF

v_gene: TRBV21-1
d_gene: NA
abundance: once
j_gene: TRBJ2-7
CDR3nt: TGTGCCAGGCTCCGGGACAGGGTCAATTGGGACTCCTACGAGCAGTACTTC
CDR3aa: CARLRDRVNWDSYEQYF

v_gene: TRBV28
d_gene: NA
abundance: NA
j_gene: TRBJ2-5
CDR3nt: TGTGCCAGCAGTTTGATAGGGCGGGGAGAGACCCAGTACTTC
CDR3aa: CASSLIGRGETQYF

v_gene: TRBV6-6
d_gene: NA
abundance: NA
j_gene: TRBJ2-5
CDR3nt: TGTGCCAGCAGTTCTCTTTCGGGAGTAGAGACCCAGTACTTC
CDR3aa: CASSSLSGVETQYF

v_gene: TRBV29-1
d_gene: NA
abundance: NA
j_gene: TRBJ1-4
CDR3nt: TGCAGCGCCGGACTGAGTAATGAAAAACTGTTTTTT
CDR3aa: CSAGLSNEKLFF

v_gene: TRBV30
d_gene: NA
abundance: NA
j_gene: TRBJ2-2
CDR3nt: TGTGCCTGGAGGCCCCCGGGAGCCGGGGAGCTGTTTTTT
CDR3aa: CAWRPPGAGELFF

v_gene: TRBV28
d_gene: NA
abundance: NA
j_gene: TRBJ2-2
CDR3nt: TGTGCCAGTCTATCGAACACCGGGGAGCTGTTTTTT
CDR3aa: CASLSNTGELFF

v_gene: TRBV5-4
d_gene: TRBD1
abundance: NA
j_gene: TRBJ2-5
CDR3nt: TGTGCCAGCAGCTTAGGGACAGGGATTTTGGAGACCCAGTACTTC
CDR3aa: CASSLGTGILETQYF

v_gene: TRBV7-9
d_gene: TRBD1
abundance: NA
j_gene: TRBJ2-7
CDR3nt: TGTGCCAGCAGCTTAGCGGCAGGGGGAGACGAGCAGTACTTC
CDR3aa: CASSLAAGGDEQYF

v_gene: TRBV7-9
d_gene: NA
abundance: NA
j_gene: TRBJ2-3
CDR3nt: TGTGCCAGCAGCTTGAGTCTCACAGATACGCAGTATTTT
CDR3aa: CASSLSLTDTQYF

v_gene: TRBV18
d_gene: NA
abundance: NA
j_gene: TRBJ1-2
CDR3nt: TGTGCCAGCTCACCACCGTCTTCCGTGCAGGTCTATGGCTACACCTTC
CDR3aa: CASSPPSSVQVYGYTF

v_gene: TRBV5-6
d_gene: NA
abundance: once
j_gene: TRBJ2-7
CDR3nt: TGTGCCAGCAGCTTAGGGCAGGCCGGGAACGAGCAGTACTTC
CDR3aa: CASSLGQAGNEQYF

v_gene: TRBV5-1
d_gene: NA
abundance: few
j_gene: TRBJ2-7
CDR3nt: TGCGCCAGCAGCTCACAGGGATCCTTGGGCGAGCAGTACTTC
CDR3aa: CASSSQGSLGEQYF

v_gene: TRBV19
d_gene: NA
abundance: NA
j_gene: TRBJ2-1
CDR3nt: TGTGCCAGTCGCTCAAGTGGGAGTCTATACAATGAGCAGTTCTTC
CDR3aa: CASRSSGSLYNEQFF

v_gene: TRBV9
d_gene: TRBD2
abundance: NA
j_gene: TRBJ2-7
CDR3nt: TGTGCCAGCAGCGTCGCGGGAGGGTTAAACGAGCAGTACTTC
CDR3aa: CASSVAGGLNEQYF

v_gene: TRBV2
d_gene: NA
abundance: NA
j_gene: TRBJ1-1
CDR3nt: TGTGCCAGCAGTGTGGGGCAGAAAGCTTTCTTT
CDR3aa: CASSVGQKAFF

v_gene: TRBV27
d_gene: NA
abundance: NA
j_gene: TRBJ2-2
CDR3nt: TGTGCCAGCAGTCTCTTATCCGCGGTTGACACCGGGGAGCTGTTTTTT
CDR3aa: CASSLLSAVDTGELFF

v_gene: TRBV27
d_gene: TRBD1
abundance: NA
j_gene: TRBJ2-6
CDR3nt: TGTGCCAGCAGTTTATCACCAGGGGGCGACTCCGGGGCCAACGTCCTGACTTTC
CDR3aa: CASSLSPGGDSGANVLTF

v_gene: TRBV5-6
d_gene: NA
abundance: once
j_gene: TRBJ1-2
CDR3nt: TGTGCCAGCACACCCCAGGGGAGGGGGAAAGGCTACACCTTC
CDR3aa: CASTPQGRGKGYTF

v_gene: TRBV5-6
d_gene: NA
abundance: NA
j_gene: TRBJ2-7
CDR3nt: TGTGCCAGCAGCTTGTTGGCAGGGAAGACCTACGAGCAGTACTTC
CDR3aa: CASSLLAGKTYEQYF

v_gene: TRBV18
d_gene: TRBD2
abundance: NA
j_gene: TRBJ2-1
CDR3nt: TGTGCCAGCTCACGCCGAATTCTTAGCGGGAGGGCTTATTGGGAGCAGTTCTTC
CDR3aa: CASSRRILSGRAYWEQFF